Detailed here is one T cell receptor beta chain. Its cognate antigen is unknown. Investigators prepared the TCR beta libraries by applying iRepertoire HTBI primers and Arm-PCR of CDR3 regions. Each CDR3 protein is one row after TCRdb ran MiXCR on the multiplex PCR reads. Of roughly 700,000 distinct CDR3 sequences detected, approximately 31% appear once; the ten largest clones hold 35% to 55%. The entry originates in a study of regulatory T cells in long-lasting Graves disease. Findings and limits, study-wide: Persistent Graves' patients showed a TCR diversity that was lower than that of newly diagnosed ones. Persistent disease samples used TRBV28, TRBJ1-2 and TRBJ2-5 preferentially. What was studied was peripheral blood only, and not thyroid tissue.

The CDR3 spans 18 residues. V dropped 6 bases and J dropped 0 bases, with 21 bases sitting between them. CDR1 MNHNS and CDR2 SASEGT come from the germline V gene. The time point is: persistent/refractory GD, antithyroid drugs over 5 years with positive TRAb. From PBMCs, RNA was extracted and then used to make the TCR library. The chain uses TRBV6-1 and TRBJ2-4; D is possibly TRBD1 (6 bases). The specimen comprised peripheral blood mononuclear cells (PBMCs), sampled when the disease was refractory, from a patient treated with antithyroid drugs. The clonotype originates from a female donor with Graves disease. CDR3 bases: TGTGCCAGCAGCCTACATCGGGACAACCAAAAAGCCAAAAACATTCAGTACTTC. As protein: CASSLHRDNQKAKNIQYF.